The 24 T cell receptor beta chains reported below all come from one sample, sequenced in a study of cytomegalovirus exposure and HLA in healthy donors (dated by TCRdb to 2016 to 2017). The protocol used for the library was the immunoSEQ multiplex PCR assay. The multiplex PCR relied on a mix of 60 forward primers for TCR Vbeta segments and 13 reverse primers for TCR Jbeta segments. TCRdb took this table from immuneACCESS and kept in-frame rearrangements with V and J called. Such tables lack part of the clones; where checked against another copy, unresolved V genes explain under half of the gap, and the rest is unexplained. For this sample there are some 270,000 clones; about four fifths appear just once. The ten largest clones take up approximately 0.3% of the sample. Sequenced sample: PBMCs. The receptors here all came from a girl between 2 and 10 years old in good health and CMV-seronegative.

This clone was found a few times. The chain links TRBV25-1 to TRBJ2-6; a possible D gene is TRBD2 (5 bases). The length of the CDR3 is 15 residues. Germline lookup yields CDR1 MGHDK and CDR2 SYGVNS. The germline V and J ends were trimmed by 6 bases and 1 base, with 10 bases remaining between them. CDR3 sequence (DNA): TGTGCCAGCAGCAGACTATTGTCTGGGGCCAACGTCCTGACTTTC. Translation: CASSRLLSGANVLTF.

A few counts support this clone. V gene TRBV25-1 combines with J gene TRBJ1-1; TRBD1 agrees at 9 bases. V lost 3 bases, J lost 1 base, and 6 bases stayed unmatched. The germline gives CDR1 MGHDK, CDR2 SYGVNS. The CDR3 runs 16 residues. The CDR3 coding sequence is TGTGCCAGCAGTGAGAACCCGGGACAGGGGAACACTGAAGCTTTCTTT. Protein: CASSENPGQGNTEAFF.

V is TRBV27 and J is TRBJ1-2; 7 nucleotides agree with TRBD1. The germline V gene has CDR1 MNHEY and CDR2 SMNVEV (reference sequence). The CDR3 is 13 amino acids. V was clipped by 5 bases and J by 3 bases; unmatched bases: 3. The CDR3 DNA sequence: TGTGCCAGCAGTGAGACAGGGTACTATGGCTACACCTTC. Protein sequence: CASSETGYYGYTF.

The J gene is TRBJ2-7, the V gene TRBV2; D call uncertain. The CDR3 contains 12 residues. V lost 5 bases to trimming and J lost 4 bases, with 9 bases between them. CDR1 SNHLY and CDR2 FYNNEI come from the germline V gene. CDR3 DNA sequence: TGTGCCAGCAGTTACGACTTTTACGAGCAGTACTTC. Amino acids: CASSYDFYEQYF.

The V gene is TRBV7-9, the J gene TRBJ2-5, with 7 bases fitting TRBD2. Unmatched junction bases numbered 4, after V lost 2 bases and J lost 4 bases. This CDR3 has 14 residues. Germline lookup yields CDR1 SEHNR and CDR2 FQNEAQ (reference sequence). The CDR3 loop is CASSLTASGETQYF. DNA for the CDR3: TGTGCCAGCAGCTTAACCGCTAGCGGAGAGACCCAGTACTTC.

As DNA, the CDR3 is TGTGCCAGCAACAGGGCCAATCAGCCCCAGCATTTT. Translating it yields CASNRANQPQHF. The chain links TRBV5-8 to TRBJ1-5; tentative D call: TRBD1 (6 bases). CDR1 is SGHTS and CDR2 is YDEGEE in the germline V gene. V shed 6 bases and J shed 3 bases, with 7 bases lying between them. This CDR3 has 12 amino acids.

The CDR3 sequence is CASSRRQGRWVDTQYF. The CDR3 region has the DNA TGTGCCAGCAGTCGACGACAGGGAAGGTGGGTAGATACGCAGTATTTT. The rearrangement uses TRBV28 and TRBJ2-3; 7 nucleotides align to TRBD1. The J segment lost 5 bases and the V segment lost 5 bases, leaving 13 bases of the junction unmatched. This CDR3 spans 16 amino acids. Germline CDR1 MDHEN, CDR2 SYDVKM.

This rearrangement joins TRBV29-1 to TRBJ2-2; 7 bases match TRBD1. J was trimmed by 5 bases and V by 4 bases; bases with no gene match: 7. The length of the CDR3 is 14 residues. CDR1 is SQVTM, CDR2 ANQGSEA, per germline. The CDR3 sequence: CSVARQGVTGELFF. CDR3 DNA: TGCAGCGTTGCTCGACAGGGTGTAACCGGGGAGCTGTTTTTT.

The gene calls are TRBV25-1 and TRBJ1-5; D not resolved. The germline V gene encodes CDR1 MGHDK and CDR2 SYGVNS. This CDR3 spans 15 amino acids. V lost 8 bases, J lost 0 bases, and 14 bases lay in between. CDR3 protein: CASGDTAYSNQPQHF. In nucleotides, the CDR3 is TGTGCCAGCGGCGACACCGCCTATAGCAATCAGCCCCAGCATTTT.

This rearrangement joins TRBV6-5 to TRBJ1-3; TRBD1 is a possible D gene (5 bases). The CDR3 runs to 15 residues. With 2 bases removed from V and 0 bases from J, the gap between germline ends came to 8 bases. Germline V gene data show CDR1 as MNHEY and CDR2 as SVGAGI. DNA for the CDR3: TGTGCCAGCAGTTACGAGGGACTCTCTGGAAACACCATATATTTT. It yields the protein CASSYEGLSGNTIYF.

This clone came up a few times. J is TRBJ1-1 and V is TRBV28, with D maybe TRBD1 (6 bases). The CDR3 extends over 15 amino acids. Trimming pared 4 bases from V and 10 bases from J, leaving 22 bases between. Germline V CDR1 and CDR2: MDHEN, SYDVKM. CDR3 sequence (DNA): TGTGCCAGCAGTTCCCGATACAAACAGGGTTTTCGAGCTTTCTTT. It specifies CASSSRYKQGFRAFF.

The chain uses TRBV5-1 and TRBJ2-2, with a weak D call TRBD2 (6 bases). Germline-derived CDR1 and CDR2 are SGHRS and YFSETQ. CDR3 length equals 15 residues. V was cut by 3 bases and J by 5 bases, with 14 bases left in between. The CDR3 DNA reads TGCGCCAGCAGCTCGCGGGCGGGGAAAACCGGGGAGCTGTTTTTT. Protein sequence: CASSSRAGKTGELFF.

The chain links TRBV9 to TRBJ2-1, with 9 positions matching TRBD2. The trim removed 3 bases at V and 6 bases at J, leaving 13 bases unmatched. The germline CDR1 and CDR2 sequences are SGDLS and YYNGEE. The CDR3 extends over 17 amino acids. The chain's CDR3 is CASSGPARGRALNEQFF. The CDR3 coding sequence is TGTGCCAGCAGCGGACCCGCCCGCGGGAGGGCCCTCAATGAGCAGTTCTTC.

The CDR3 DNA reads TGTGCCACCAGCAAGAGGGCGGATGGCAATCAGCCCCAGCATTTT. Encoded protein: CATSKRADGNQPQHF. The genes are TRBV15 and TRBJ1-5; D is ambiguous. Trimming stripped 4 bases from V and 2 bases from J, with 12 bases between. The V gene's germline CDR1 is LNHNV and CDR2 YYDKDF (reference sequence). The CDR3 totals 15 residues. Full variable domain (remainder filled in from reference TRBV15 and TRBJ1-5): DAMVIQNPRYQVTQFGKPVTLSCSQTLNHNVMYWYQQKSSQAPKLLFHYYDKDFNNEADTPDNFQSRRPNTSFCFLDIRSPGLGDTAMYLCATSKRADGNQPQHFGDGTRLSIL.

V and J are TRBV5-8 and TRBJ1-5; D is ambiguous. V lost 1 base and J 0 bases, leaving 17 bases between the germline ends. The CDR3 runs to 18 residues. The germline CDR1 and CDR2 sequences are SGHTS and YDEGEE. This chain's CDR3 is CASSLNRLRLYSNQPQHF. The CDR3 bases are TGTGCCAGCAGCTTGAATCGACTCCGGCTGTATAGCAATCAGCCCCAGCATTTT.

The V and J genes are TRBV5-4 and TRBJ1-2, with TRBD1 matching over 8 bases. The germline V gene has CDR1 SGHNT and CDR2 YYREEE (reference sequence). This CDR3 is 14 amino acids long. The V gene end was trimmed by 4 bases and the J gene end by 4 bases; junction bases not matched to a gene: 6. CDR3 region: CASSGGGQVYGYTF. CDR3 bases: TGTGCCAGCAGCGGGGGGGGACAGGTCTATGGCTACACCTTC.

This clone was counted only a few times. Distinct nucleotide sequences in the sample also encode this CDR3. The chain links TRBV5-1 to TRBJ1-1; TRBD1 might be the D (5 bases). The germline V gene has CDR1 SGHRS and CDR2 YFSETQ. Trimming removed 4 bases at V and 6 bases at J, with 10 bases between. The CDR3 extends over 12 amino acids. The CDR3 sequence is CASSATGAEAFF. In DNA form, the CDR3 reads TGCGCCAGCAGCGCGACGGGGGCTGAAGCTTTCTTT.

V is TRBV7-3 and J is TRBJ1-1; 9 nucleotides agree with TRBD1. The CDR3 is 16 residues long. Germline loops: CDR1 SGHTA, CDR2 FQGTGA. V shed 5 bases, J shed 1 base, and the junction held 8 bases outside the gene matches. The CDR3: CASSPGPGQGNTEAFF. CDR3 in DNA: TGTGCCAGCAGCCCCGGACCGGGACAGGGGAACACTGAAGCTTTCTTT.

This chain joins TRBV20-1 and TRBJ1-1; D possibly corresponds to TRBD1 (5 bases). There are 10 residues in the CDR3. V was clipped by 2 bases and J by 11 bases, with 9 bases between them. Germline CDR1 is DFQATT and CDR2 is SNEGSKA (reference sequence). CDR3 sequence reads: CSARHQGAFF. The CDR3 nucleotides are TGCAGTGCTAGACACCAGGGTGCTTTCTTT.

This clone was counted once. This chain links TRBV28 with TRBJ1-5, with D possibly being TRBD1 (6 bases). V lost 10 bases, J lost 3 bases, and 13 bases lay in between. The germline V gene encodes CDR1 MDHEN and CDR2 SYDVKM. The CDR3 contains 13 residues. The CDR3 sequence is CATSGQFNQPQHF. The CDR3 DNA reads TGTGCCACCTCCGGACAGTTCAATCAGCCCCAGCATTTT.

The rearrangement uses TRBV25-1 and TRBJ1-2, with D unclear. The CDR3 loop spans 15 amino acids. The germline V and J ends were trimmed by 4 bases and 3 bases, with 15 bases remaining between them. Germline V gene sequence: CDR1 MGHDK, CDR2 SYGVNS. The CDR3 here is CASSGEPGVDYGYTF. CDR3 sequence (DNA): TGTGCCAGCAGTGGCGAACCGGGAGTGGACTATGGCTACACCTTC.

V and J are TRBV30 and TRBJ1-5, with a tentative D call TRBD1 (6 bases). Looked up from germline, CDR1 is GTSNPN and CDR2 is SVGIG (reference sequence). CDR3 length equals 13 residues. The V end was cut by 3 bases, the J end by 7 bases, with 13 bases between. The CDR3 sequence: CAWRTGYNQPQHF. In DNA, the CDR3 is TGTGCCTGGAGAACAGGGTATAACCAGCCCCAGCATTTT.

The rearrangement links TRBV5-4 to TRBJ2-3, with TRBD2 matching 12 bases. The CDR3 runs 16 residues. Germline trimming cut 2 bases from V and 9 bases from J; bases unmatched to any gene: 10. CDR1 is SGHNT and CDR2 is YYREEE in the germline V gene (reference sequence). The CDR3 spells CASSFKAASGGETQYF. The CDR3 nucleotides read TGTGCCAGCAGCTTTAAAGCGGCTAGCGGGGGGGAAACGCAGTATTTT.

V usage is TRBV27 and J usage is TRBJ1-6; D is perhaps TRBD1 (5 bases). V was trimmed by 4 bases and J by 0 bases, leaving 13 bases between them. CDR1 and CDR2 (germline): MNHEY, SMNVEV (reference sequence). The CDR3 has 17 amino acids. The CDR3 DNA reads as TGTGCCAGCAGTTCCCTAGGGGTTGGCTCCTATAATTCACCCCTCCACTTT. This gives the protein CASSSLGVGSYNSPLHF.